The clone carrying this T cell receptor beta chain was recorded a few times. In germline, CDR1 is SEHNR, CDR2 FQNEAQ (reference sequence). This CDR3 is 17 amino acids long. The trim removed 8 bases at V and 2 bases at J, leaving 14 bases unmatched. Amplification of TCR beta CDR3 regions was performed using RNA transcripts as template. First-round RT-PCR targeting the TCR CDR3 was performed with the HTBI primer set. One entry per CDR3 protein, called by TCRdb with MiXCR from the multiplex PCR reads. The table includes about 690,000 distinct CDR3 sequences, roughly 17% detected once. Those with hyperthyroidism were 18 to 65 years old, newly diagnosed, and ill for under 2 months. The sample belongs to a study of T cells in Graves' hyperthyroidism and ophthalmopathy.

The rearrangement uses TRBV7-9 and TRBJ2-2, with 7 nucleotides matching TRBD2. The clonotype comes from a man in his fifties or sixties with Graves' hyperthyroidism. The sequenced sample consisted of blood. CDR3 amino acids: CASFGLRGKLNTGELFF. The CDR3 DNA follows: TGTGCCAGCTTCGGGCTGCGGGGGAAACTCAACACCGGGGAGCTGTTTTTT.